This is a list of T cell receptor beta chains from one sample in a study of long-term antiretroviral therapy in people with HIV. Here immunoSEQ multiplex PCR was the method, and the copy in TCRdb shows in-frame clones only, minus some. The sample has about 35,000 clones; about 70% are singletons. The specimen was unsorted PBMCs, collected 3 years after starting antiretroviral therapy. The receptors shown here come from a man aged 45 to 65 with HIV. The CDR3 runs from the conserved cysteine through the conserved F or W. The order of the fields is D gene, clone size, V gene, J gene, CDR3 DNA, CDR3 protein. A D gene is named only where the DNA matches it firmly. Some rows have no size entry. The others give once, few or many, or a class for an expanded clone.

d_gene: NA; abundance: NA; v_gene: TRBV27; j_gene: TRBJ2-3; CDR3nt: TGTGCCAGCAGCCTAGGGGAGGAGGATACGCAGTATTTT; CDR3aa: CASSLGEEDTQYF
d_gene: NA; abundance: NA; v_gene: TRBV7-2; j_gene: TRBJ1-2; CDR3nt: TGTGCCAGCAGCTTAGGACGGGAAAAGGGTGGCTACACCTTC; CDR3aa: CASSLGREKGGYTF
d_gene: TRBD1; abundance: few; v_gene: TRBV23-1; j_gene: TRBJ1-6; CDR3nt: TGCGCCAGCAGTCAATCTTTTCTTTTGCGACAGGGCTATTCACCCCTCCACTTT; CDR3aa: CASSQSFLLRQGYSPLHF
d_gene: NA; abundance: NA; v_gene: TRBV7-3; j_gene: TRBJ2-1; CDR3nt: TGTGCCAGCAGCTTACTGCCCCCCTACAATGAGCAGTTCTTC; CDR3aa: CASSLLPPYNEQFF
d_gene: TRBD1; abundance: few; v_gene: TRBV2; j_gene: TRBJ1-5; CDR3nt: TGTGCCAGCAGGGACAGGGAGCGGCAGCCCCAGCATTTT; CDR3aa: CASRDRERQPQHF
d_gene: NA; abundance: NA; v_gene: TRBV29-1; j_gene: TRBJ1-2; CDR3nt: TGCAGCGTTGAAGCTACGGGGGGAGCCTATGGCTACACCTTC; CDR3aa: CSVEATGGAYGYTF
d_gene: TRBD2; abundance: NA; v_gene: TRBV11-2; j_gene: TRBJ2-4; CDR3nt: TGTGCCAGCAGCGAGGAGGCAGCGGGGTACAAAAACATTCAGTACTTC; CDR3aa: CASSEEAAGYKNIQYF
d_gene: TRBD1; abundance: NA; v_gene: TRBV12-5; j_gene: TRBJ1-1; CDR3nt: TGTGCTAGTGGTTGGCCCCCCGACAGGGCCCCATCTGAAGCTTTCTTT; CDR3aa: CASGWPPDRAPSEAFF
d_gene: NA; abundance: NA; v_gene: TRBV6-5; j_gene: TRBJ2-1; CDR3nt: TGTGCCAGCAGTTACGGGCGAGTAAACAATGAGCAGTTCTTC; CDR3aa: CASSYGRVNNEQFF
d_gene: TRBD1; abundance: NA; v_gene: TRBV9; j_gene: TRBJ2-1; CDR3nt: TGTGCCAGCAATATGCGACAGGGGGACAATGAGCAGTTCTTC; CDR3aa: CASNMRQGDNEQFF
d_gene: TRBD2; abundance: NA; v_gene: TRBV11-2; j_gene: TRBJ2-1; CDR3nt: TGTGCCAGCAGCTTATTAGCGGGAGGGTACAATGAGCAGTTCTTC; CDR3aa: CASSLLAGGYNEQFF
d_gene: NA; abundance: NA; v_gene: TRBV15; j_gene: TRBJ2-2; CDR3nt: TGTGCCACCAGCAGTAGAGGACCCACCGGGGAGCTGTTTTTT; CDR3aa: CATSSRGPTGELFF
d_gene: TRBD2; abundance: NA; v_gene: TRBV29-1; j_gene: TRBJ2-7; CDR3nt: TGCAGCGTAGCCGGGACTAGCGGGAGACACGAGCAGTACTTC; CDR3aa: CSVAGTSGRHEQYF
d_gene: TRBD2; abundance: NA; v_gene: TRBV5-4; j_gene: TRBJ2-7; CDR3nt: TGTGCCAGCAGCCCGGGGACTAGCGGGAGGGAGACCTCCGAGCAGTACTTC; CDR3aa: CASSPGTSGRETSEQYF
d_gene: NA; abundance: NA; v_gene: TRBV5-1; j_gene: TRBJ2-3; CDR3nt: TGCGCCAGCAGCGCCGTGCCATCAGATACGCAGTATTTT; CDR3aa: CASSAVPSDTQYF
d_gene: NA; abundance: NA; v_gene: TRBV4-3; j_gene: TRBJ1-1; CDR3nt: TGCGCCAGCAGCCCGGACCCCTCCTACACTGAAGCTTTCTTT; CDR3aa: CASSPDPSYTEAFF
d_gene: NA; abundance: few; v_gene: TRBV9; j_gene: TRBJ1-6; CDR3nt: TGTGCCAGCAGCGTACCTCCGGGACCCCTCCACTTT; CDR3aa: CASSVPPGPLHF
d_gene: NA; abundance: NA; v_gene: TRBV7-9; j_gene: TRBJ1-2; CDR3nt: TGTGCCAGCAGCTCCCCGGGTCTATTGAAGGGTGGCTACACCTTC; CDR3aa: CASSSPGLLKGGYTF
d_gene: TRBD2; abundance: NA; v_gene: TRBV10-3; j_gene: TRBJ2-1; CDR3nt: TGTGCCATCAGTGATTTCGGGGGGGGCGACGGCAATGAGCAGTTCTTC; CDR3aa: CAISDFGGGDGNEQFF
d_gene: NA; abundance: NA; v_gene: TRBV29-1; j_gene: TRBJ2-5; CDR3nt: TGCAGCGTACCCTTCCGGGTGGGTGAAGAGACCCAGTACTTC; CDR3aa: CSVPFRVGEETQYF
d_gene: NA; abundance: NA; v_gene: TRBV4-1; j_gene: TRBJ2-7; CDR3nt: TGCGCCAGCAGCCAAGGCGGGGTCAACGAGCAGTACTTC; CDR3aa: CASSQGGVNEQYF
d_gene: NA; abundance: NA; v_gene: TRBV10-3; j_gene: TRBJ1-4; CDR3nt: TGTGCCATCAGTGAGACCGGTGCGGCTAATGAAAAACTGTTTTTT; CDR3aa: CAISETGAANEKLFF
d_gene: NA; abundance: NA; v_gene: TRBV2; j_gene: TRBJ2-2; CDR3nt: TGTGCCAGCAGTGAATTCATCTTTCAGGGACGGGCGAACACCGGGGAGCTGTTTTTT; CDR3aa: CASSEFIFQGRANTGELFF
d_gene: NA; abundance: few; v_gene: TRBV7-9; j_gene: TRBJ1-6; CDR3nt: TGTGCCAGCAGCTTAGCGGGATTCAGAAATTCACCCCTCCACTTT; CDR3aa: CASSLAGFRNSPLHF
d_gene: TRBD1; abundance: NA; v_gene: TRBV7-2; j_gene: TRBJ2-7; CDR3nt: TGTGCCAGCAGCTTAGGGGGGACAGGGGCGGCCTACGAGCAGTACTTC; CDR3aa: CASSLGGTGAAYEQYF
d_gene: TRBD2; abundance: NA; v_gene: TRBV6-5; j_gene: TRBJ2-1; CDR3nt: TGTGCCAGCCGACCTCTAGTGGGAGGGGACAATGAGCAGTTCTTC; CDR3aa: CASRPLVGGDNEQFF
d_gene: NA; abundance: NA; v_gene: TRBV5-1; j_gene: TRBJ1-1; CDR3nt: TGCGCCAGCAGCTTGGCGGGGCTACGGGGAAATGAAGCTTTCTTT; CDR3aa: CASSLAGLRGNEAFF
d_gene: NA; abundance: NA; v_gene: TRBV6-1; j_gene: TRBJ1-4; CDR3nt: TGTGCCAGCAGTGAAGGTTGGGGTAATGAAAAACTGTTTTTT; CDR3aa: CASSEGWGNEKLFF
d_gene: NA; abundance: few; v_gene: TRBV28; j_gene: TRBJ2-7; CDR3nt: TGTGCCAGCAGCGACTACCCCTGGGAGCAGTACTTC; CDR3aa: CASSDYPWEQYF
d_gene: NA; abundance: once; v_gene: TRBV4-3; j_gene: TRBJ1-5; CDR3nt: TGCGCCAGCAGCCAATCCCCAAGATACCAGGGAAATCAGCCCCAGCATTTT; CDR3aa: CASSQSPRYQGNQPQHF
d_gene: NA; abundance: NA; v_gene: TRBV4-1; j_gene: TRBJ1-2; CDR3nt: TGCGCCAGCAGCCAAGCTGTCCAGGCTCCCTATGGCTACACCTTC; CDR3aa: CASSQAVQAPYGYTF
d_gene: TRBD2; abundance: NA; v_gene: TRBV4-3; j_gene: TRBJ2-1; CDR3nt: TGCGCCAGCAGCCAAGATCGCACTAGCGGGACGTTCTTC; CDR3aa: CASSQDRTSGTFF
d_gene: TRBD1; abundance: NA; v_gene: TRBV5-6; j_gene: TRBJ2-7; CDR3nt: TGTGCCAGCAGCTTGCTCGGGACAGGGATCGCCTACGAGCAGTACTTC; CDR3aa: CASSLLGTGIAYEQYF
d_gene: TRBD2; abundance: NA; v_gene: TRBV4-3; j_gene: TRBJ2-7; CDR3nt: TGCGCCAGCAGCCAAGGGTGGACTAGCGACTACGAGCAGTACTTC; CDR3aa: CASSQGWTSDYEQYF